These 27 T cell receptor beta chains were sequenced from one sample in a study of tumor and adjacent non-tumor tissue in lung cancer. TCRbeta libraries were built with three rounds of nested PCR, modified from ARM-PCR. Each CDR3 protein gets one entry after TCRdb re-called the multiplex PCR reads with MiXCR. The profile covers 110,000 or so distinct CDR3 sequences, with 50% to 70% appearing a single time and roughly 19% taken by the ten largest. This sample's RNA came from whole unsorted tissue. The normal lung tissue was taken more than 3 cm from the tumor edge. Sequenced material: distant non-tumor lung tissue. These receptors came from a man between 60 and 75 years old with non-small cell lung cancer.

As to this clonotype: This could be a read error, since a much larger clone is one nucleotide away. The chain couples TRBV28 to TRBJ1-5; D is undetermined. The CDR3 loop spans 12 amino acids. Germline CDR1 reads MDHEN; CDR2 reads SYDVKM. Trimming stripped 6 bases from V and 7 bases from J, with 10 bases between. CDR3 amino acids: CASRSLWQPQHF. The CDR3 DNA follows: TGTGCCAGCAGGTCTCTTTGGCAGCCCCAGCATTTT.

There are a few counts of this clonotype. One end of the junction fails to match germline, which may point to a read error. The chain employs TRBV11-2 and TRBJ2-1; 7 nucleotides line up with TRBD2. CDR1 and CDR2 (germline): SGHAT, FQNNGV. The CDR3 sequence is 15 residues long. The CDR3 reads CASSSGLTVYNEQFF. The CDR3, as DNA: TGTGCCAGTAGCTCGGGACTAACGGTCTACAATGAGCAGTTCTTC. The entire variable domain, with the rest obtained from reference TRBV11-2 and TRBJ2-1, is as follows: EAGVAQSPRYKIIEKRQSVAFWCNPISGHATLYWYQQILGQGPKLLIQFQNNGVVDDSQLPKDRFSAERLKGVDSTLKIQPAKLEDSAVYLCASSSGLTVYNEQFFGPGTRLTVL.

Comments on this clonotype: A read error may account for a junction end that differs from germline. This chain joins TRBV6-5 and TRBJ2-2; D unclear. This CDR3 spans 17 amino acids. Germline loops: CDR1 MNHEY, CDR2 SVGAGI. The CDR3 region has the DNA TGCGCCAGCAGTTACTCGACCATGATGATTTTCACCGGGGAGCTGTTTTTT. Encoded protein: CASSYSTMMIFTGELFF.

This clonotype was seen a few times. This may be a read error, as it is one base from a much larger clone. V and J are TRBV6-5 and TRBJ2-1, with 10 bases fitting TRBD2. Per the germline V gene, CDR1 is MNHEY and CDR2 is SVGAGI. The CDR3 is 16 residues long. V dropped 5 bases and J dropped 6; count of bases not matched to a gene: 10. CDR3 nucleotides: TGTGCCAGCAGTGCAAGACTAGCGGGTGTGGTCAATGAGCAGTTCTTC. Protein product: CASSARLAGVVNEQFF.

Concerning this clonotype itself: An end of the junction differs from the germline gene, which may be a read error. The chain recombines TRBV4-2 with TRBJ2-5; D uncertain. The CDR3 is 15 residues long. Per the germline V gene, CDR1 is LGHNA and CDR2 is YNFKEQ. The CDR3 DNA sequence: TGTGTCAGCAGCCACCCCTCTGCGGAGCAAGAGACCCAGTACTTC. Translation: CVSSHPSAEQETQYF.

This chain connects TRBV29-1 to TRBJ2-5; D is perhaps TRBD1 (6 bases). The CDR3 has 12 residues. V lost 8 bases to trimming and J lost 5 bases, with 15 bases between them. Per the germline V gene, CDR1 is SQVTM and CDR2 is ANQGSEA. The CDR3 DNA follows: TGCAGCACTTACAGGGAGCTTGAGACCCAGTACTTC. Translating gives CSTYRELETQYF. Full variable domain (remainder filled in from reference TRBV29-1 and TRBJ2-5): SAVISQKPSRDICQRGTSLTIQCQVDSQVTMMFWYRQQPGQSLTLIATANQGSEATYESGFVIDKFPISRPNLTFSTLTVSNMSPEDSSIYLCSTYRELETQYFGPGTRLLVL.

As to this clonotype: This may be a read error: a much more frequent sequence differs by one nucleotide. DNA of the CDR3: TGTGCCAGCAGTCGTGGGACTAACCCGTTCGATGATCAGTTCTTC. It encodes CASSRGTNPFDDQFF. This sequence joins TRBV7-9 and TRBJ2-1; 7 positions agree with TRBD2. The CDR3 spans 15 residues. The germline V gene encodes CDR1 SEHNR and CDR2 FQNEAQ (reference sequence). Using reference TRBV7-9 and TRBJ2-1 for the parts outside the CDR3, the full variable domain is DTGVSQNPRHKITKRGQNVTFRCDPISEHNRLYWYRQTLGQGPEFLTYFQNEAQLEKSRLLSDRFSAERPKGSFSTLEIQRTEQGDSAMYLCASSRGTNPFDDQFFGPGTRLTVL.

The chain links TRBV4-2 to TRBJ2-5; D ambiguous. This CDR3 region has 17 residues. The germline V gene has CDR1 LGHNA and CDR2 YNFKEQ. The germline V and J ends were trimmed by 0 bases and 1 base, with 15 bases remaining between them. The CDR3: CASSQDVGAESQETQYF. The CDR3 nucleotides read TGTGCCAGCAGCCAAGATGTGGGTGCAGAGTCCCAAGAGACCCAGTACTTC.

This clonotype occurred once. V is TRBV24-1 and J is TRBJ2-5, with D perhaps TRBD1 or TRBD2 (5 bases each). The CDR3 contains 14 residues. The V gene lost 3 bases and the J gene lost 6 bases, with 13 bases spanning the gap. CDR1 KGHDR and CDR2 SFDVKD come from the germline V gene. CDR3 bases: TGTGCCACCAGTGATGGGAGCAGGGAGAAGACCCAGTACTTC. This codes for CATSDGSREKTQYF.

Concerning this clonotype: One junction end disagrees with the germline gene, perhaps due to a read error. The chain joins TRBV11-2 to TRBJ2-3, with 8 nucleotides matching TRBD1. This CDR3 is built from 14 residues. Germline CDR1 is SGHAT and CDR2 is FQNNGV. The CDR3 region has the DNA TGTGGCAGTAGCAAAGGACAGGGTTCAGATACTCAGTATTTT. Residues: CGSSKGQGSDTQYF.

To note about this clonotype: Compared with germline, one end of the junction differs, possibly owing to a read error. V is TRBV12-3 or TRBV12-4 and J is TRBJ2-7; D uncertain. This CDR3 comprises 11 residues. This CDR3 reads CASTSTYEQYF. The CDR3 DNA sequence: TGTGCCAGCACTTCAACCTACGAGCAATACTTC.

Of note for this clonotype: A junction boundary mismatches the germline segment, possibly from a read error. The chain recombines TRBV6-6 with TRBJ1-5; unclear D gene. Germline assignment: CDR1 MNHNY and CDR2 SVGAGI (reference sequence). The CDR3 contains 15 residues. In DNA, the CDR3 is TGTGCCTGCAGTTACTCGAGGGCAAGGAATCAGCTCCAGCATTTT. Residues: CACSYSRARNQLQHF.

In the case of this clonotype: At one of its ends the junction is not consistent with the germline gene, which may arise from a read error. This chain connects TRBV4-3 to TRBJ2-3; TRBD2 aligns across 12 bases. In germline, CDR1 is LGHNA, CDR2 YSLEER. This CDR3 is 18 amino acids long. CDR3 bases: TGCGCCAGTAGCCGAGATATTCCGACTAGCGGGAGTACAGATACGCAGTGTTTT. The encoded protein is CASSRDIPTSGSTDTQCF.

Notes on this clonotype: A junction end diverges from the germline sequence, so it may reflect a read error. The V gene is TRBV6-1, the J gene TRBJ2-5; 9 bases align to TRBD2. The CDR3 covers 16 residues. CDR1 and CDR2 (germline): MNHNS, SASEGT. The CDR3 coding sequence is TGTGCCAACAGTCCACTTCGCGGGGGGGCTGGGAAGACCCAGTACTTC. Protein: CANSPLRGGAGKTQYF.

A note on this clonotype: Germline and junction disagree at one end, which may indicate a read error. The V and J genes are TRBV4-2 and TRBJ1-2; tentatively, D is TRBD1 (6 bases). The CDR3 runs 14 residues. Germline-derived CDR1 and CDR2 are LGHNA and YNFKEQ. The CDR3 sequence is CPSSQQGQTNGHTF. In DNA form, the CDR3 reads TGTCCCAGCAGCCAACAAGGACAGACGAACGGCCACACCTTC.

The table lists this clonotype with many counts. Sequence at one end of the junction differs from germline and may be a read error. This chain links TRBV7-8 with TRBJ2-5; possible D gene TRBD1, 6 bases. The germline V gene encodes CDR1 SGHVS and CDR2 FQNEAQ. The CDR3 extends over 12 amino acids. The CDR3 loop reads CASSHDRRTRYF. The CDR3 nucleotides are TGTGCCAGCAGCCACGACAGGAGGACCCGGTACTTC.

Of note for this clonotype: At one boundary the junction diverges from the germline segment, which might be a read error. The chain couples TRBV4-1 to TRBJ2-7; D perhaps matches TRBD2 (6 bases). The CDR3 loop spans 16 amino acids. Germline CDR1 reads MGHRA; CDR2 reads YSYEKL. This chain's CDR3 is CASSQERDLRTYEQNF. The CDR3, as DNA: TGCGCCAGCAGCCAAGAGCGGGACCTACGCACATACGAGCAGAACTTC.

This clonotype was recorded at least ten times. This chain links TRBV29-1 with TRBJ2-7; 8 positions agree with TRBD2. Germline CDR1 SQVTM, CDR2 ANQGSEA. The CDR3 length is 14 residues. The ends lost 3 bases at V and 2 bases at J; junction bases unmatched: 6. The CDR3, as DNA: TGCAGCGTTGAGGCCGGGGGGGTCCCCTACGAGCAGTACTTC. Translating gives CSVEAGGVPYEQYF.

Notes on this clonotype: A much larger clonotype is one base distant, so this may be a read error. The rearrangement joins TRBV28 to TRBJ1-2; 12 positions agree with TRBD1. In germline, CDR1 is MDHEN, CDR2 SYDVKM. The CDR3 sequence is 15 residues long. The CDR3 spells CASSKPGQGARGHTF. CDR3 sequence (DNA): TGTGCCAGCAGTAAACCGGGACAGGGGGCTCGTGGCCACACCTTC.

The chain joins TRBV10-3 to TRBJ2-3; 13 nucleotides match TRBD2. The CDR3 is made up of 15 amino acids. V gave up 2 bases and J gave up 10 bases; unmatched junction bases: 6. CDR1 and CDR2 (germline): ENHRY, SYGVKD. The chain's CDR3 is CAISESGLAGEAQYF. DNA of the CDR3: TGTGCCATCAGTGAGAGTGGACTAGCGGGAGAGGCGCAGTATTTT.

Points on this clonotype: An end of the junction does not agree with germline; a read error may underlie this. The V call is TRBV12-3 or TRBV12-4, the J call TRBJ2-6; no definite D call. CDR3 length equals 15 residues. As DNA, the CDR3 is TGCGCCAGCAGTCCCCTATCGTCTGGAGTCAACGTCCTGACTTTC. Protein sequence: CASSPLSSGVNVLTF.

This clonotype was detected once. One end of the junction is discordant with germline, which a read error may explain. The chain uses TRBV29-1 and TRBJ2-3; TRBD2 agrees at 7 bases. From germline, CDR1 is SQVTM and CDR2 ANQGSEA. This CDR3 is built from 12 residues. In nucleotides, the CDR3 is TGTAGCGCCGGACTAGTGGGTGATACGCAGTATTTT. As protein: CSAGLVGDTQYF.

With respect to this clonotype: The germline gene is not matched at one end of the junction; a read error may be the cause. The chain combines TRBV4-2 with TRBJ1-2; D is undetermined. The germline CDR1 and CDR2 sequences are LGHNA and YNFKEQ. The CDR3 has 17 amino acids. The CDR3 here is CASGHVEGSSANYGYTF. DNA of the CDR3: TGTGCCAGCGGCCACGTGGAAGGATCCTCCGCTAACTATGGCTACACCTTC.

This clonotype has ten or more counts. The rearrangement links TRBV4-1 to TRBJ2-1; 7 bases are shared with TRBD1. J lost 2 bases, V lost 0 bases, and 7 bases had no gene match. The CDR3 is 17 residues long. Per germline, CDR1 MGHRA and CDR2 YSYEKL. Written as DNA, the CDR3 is TGCGCCAGCAGCCAAGAGGCTCGACAGGGCGCCTACAATGAGCAGTTCTTC. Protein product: CASSQEARQGAYNEQFF.

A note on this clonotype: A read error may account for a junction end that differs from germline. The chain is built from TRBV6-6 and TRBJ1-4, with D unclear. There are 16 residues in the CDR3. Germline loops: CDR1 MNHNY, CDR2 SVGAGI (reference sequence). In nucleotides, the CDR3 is TGTGGCAGCAGTTACCTACGGAGGTGTTACAATGAAAAACTGTTTTTT. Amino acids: CGSSYLRRCYNEKLFF.

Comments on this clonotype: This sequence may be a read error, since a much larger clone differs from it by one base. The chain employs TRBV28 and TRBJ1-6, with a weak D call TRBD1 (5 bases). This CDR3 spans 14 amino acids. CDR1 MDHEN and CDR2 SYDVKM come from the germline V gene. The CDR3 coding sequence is TGTGCCACCAGTTTACCGGGACTTAGTTCACCCCTCCACTTT. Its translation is CATSLPGLSSPLHF. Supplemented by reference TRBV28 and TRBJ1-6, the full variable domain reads DVKVTQSSRYLVKRTGEKVFLECVQDMDHENMFWYRQDPGLGLRLIYFSYDVKMKEKGDIPEGYSVSREKKERFSLILESASTNQTSMYLCATSLPGLSSPLHFGNGTRLTVT.

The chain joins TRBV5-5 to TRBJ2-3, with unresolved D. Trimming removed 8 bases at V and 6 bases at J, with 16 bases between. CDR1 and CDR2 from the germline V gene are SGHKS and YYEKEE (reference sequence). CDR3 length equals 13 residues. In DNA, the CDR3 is TGTGCCAGTAGCCAGGTCGTTGAGGATACGCAGTATTTT. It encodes CASSQVVEDTQYF.